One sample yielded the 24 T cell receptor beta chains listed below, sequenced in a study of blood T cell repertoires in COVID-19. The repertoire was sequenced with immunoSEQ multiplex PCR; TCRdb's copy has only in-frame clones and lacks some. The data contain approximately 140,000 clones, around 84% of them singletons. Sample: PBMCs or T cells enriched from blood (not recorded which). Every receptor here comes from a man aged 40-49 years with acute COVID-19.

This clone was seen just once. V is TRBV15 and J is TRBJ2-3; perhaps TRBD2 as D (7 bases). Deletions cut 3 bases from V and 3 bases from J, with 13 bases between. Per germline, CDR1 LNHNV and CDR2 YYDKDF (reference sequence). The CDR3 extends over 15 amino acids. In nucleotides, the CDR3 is TGTGCCACCAGCAGTGGGGGGGGCGCGACAGATACGCAGTATTTT. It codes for CATSSGGGATDTQYF.

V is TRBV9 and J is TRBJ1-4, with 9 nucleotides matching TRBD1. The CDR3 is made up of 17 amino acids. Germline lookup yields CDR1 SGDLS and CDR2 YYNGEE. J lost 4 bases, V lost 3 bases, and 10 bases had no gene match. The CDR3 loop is CASSEASGQGINEKLFF. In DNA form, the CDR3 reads TGTGCCAGCAGCGAGGCCTCGGGACAGGGAATTAATGAAAAACTGTTTTTT.

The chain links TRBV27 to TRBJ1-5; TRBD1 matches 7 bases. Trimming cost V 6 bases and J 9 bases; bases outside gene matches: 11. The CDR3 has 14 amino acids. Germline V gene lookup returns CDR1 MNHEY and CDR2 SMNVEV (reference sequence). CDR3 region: CASRVGTAQGPQHF. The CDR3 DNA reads TGTGCCAGCAGGGTCGGGACAGCCCAAGGGCCCCAGCATTTT.

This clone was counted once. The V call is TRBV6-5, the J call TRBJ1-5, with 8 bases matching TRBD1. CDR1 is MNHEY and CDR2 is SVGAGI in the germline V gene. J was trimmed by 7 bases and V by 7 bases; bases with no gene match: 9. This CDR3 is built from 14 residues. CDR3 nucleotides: TGTGCCAGCACCGACGGGACAGGTAACCAGCCCCAGCATTTT. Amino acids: CASTDGTGNQPQHF.

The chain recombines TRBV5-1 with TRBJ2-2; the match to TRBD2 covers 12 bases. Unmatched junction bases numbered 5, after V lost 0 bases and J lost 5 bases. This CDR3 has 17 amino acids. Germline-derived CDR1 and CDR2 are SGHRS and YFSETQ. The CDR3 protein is CASSLAGLAGDTGELFF. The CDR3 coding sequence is TGCGCCAGCAGCTTGGCGGGACTAGCGGGTGATACCGGGGAGCTGTTTTTT. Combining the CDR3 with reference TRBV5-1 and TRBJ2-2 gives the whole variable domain KAGVTQTPRYLIKTRGQQVTLSCSPISGHRSVSWYQQTPGQGLQFLFEYFSETQRNKGNFPGRFSGRQFSNSRSEMNVSTLELGDSALYLCASSLAGLAGDTGELFFGEGSRLTVL.

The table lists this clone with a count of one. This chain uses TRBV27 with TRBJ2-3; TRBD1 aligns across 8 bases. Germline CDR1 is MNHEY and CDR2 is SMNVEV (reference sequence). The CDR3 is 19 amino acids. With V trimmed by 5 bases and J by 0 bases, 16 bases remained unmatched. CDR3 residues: CASSIDRGRLGISTDTQYF. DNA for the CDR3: TGTGCCAGCAGTATCGACAGGGGTCGCTTAGGGATTAGCACAGATACGCAGTATTTT.

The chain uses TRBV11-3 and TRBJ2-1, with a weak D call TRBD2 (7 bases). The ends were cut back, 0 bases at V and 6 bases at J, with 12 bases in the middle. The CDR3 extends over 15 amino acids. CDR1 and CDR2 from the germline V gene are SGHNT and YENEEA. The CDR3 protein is CASSLDGEGVNEQFF. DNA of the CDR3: TGTGCCAGCAGCTTAGACGGGGAGGGGGTCAATGAGCAGTTCTTC.

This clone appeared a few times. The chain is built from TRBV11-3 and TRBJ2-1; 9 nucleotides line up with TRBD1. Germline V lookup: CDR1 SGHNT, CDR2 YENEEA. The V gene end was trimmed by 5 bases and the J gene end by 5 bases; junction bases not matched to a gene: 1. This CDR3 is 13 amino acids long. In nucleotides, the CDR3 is TGTGCCAGCAGCCGGACAGGGGACAATGAGCAGTTCTTC. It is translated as CASSRTGDNEQFF.

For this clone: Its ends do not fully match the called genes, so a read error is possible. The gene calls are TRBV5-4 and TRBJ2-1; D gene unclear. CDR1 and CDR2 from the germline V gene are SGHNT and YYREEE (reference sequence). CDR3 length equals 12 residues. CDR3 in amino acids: CASSLDYYEQFF. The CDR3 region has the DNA TGTGCCAGCAGCTTGGACTACTATGAGCAGTTCTTC.

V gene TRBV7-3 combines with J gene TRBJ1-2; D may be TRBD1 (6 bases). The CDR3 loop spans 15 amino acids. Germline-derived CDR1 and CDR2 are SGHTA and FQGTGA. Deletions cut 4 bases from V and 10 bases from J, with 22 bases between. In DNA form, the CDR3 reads TGTGCCAGCAGCTCGGCGGGGGCAGGACCTTTTGACTACACCTTC. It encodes CASSSAGAGPFDYTF.

Written as DNA, the CDR3 is TGTGCCAGCAGCTTCGGGATCGGGGGGGAGGGCAATGAGCAGTTCTTC. Translation gives CASSFGIGGEGNEQFF. The chain uses TRBV11-2 and TRBJ2-1; TRBD2 agrees at 8 bases. Germline V gene sequence: CDR1 SGHAT, CDR2 FQNNGV. This CDR3 has 16 amino acids. The V segment lost 3 bases and the J segment 6 bases; nucleotides outside the gene matches: 10.

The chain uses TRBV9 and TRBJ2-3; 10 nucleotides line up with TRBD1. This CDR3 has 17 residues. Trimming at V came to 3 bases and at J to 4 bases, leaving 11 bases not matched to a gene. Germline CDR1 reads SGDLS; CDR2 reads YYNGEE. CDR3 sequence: CASSEEIGTGVPDTQYF. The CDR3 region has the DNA TGTGCCAGCAGCGAGGAGATAGGGACAGGGGTCCCAGATACGCAGTATTTT.

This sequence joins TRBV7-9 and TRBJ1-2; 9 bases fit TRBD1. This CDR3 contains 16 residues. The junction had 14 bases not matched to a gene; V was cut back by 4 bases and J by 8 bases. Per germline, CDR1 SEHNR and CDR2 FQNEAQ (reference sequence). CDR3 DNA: TGTGCCAGCAGCTCTCCGACAGGGGGAAATGAATACGGCTACACCTTC. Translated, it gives CASSSPTGGNEYGYTF.

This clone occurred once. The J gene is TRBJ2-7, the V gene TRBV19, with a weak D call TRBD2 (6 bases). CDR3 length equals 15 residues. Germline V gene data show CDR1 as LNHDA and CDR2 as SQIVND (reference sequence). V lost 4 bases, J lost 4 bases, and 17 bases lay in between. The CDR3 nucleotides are TGTGCCAGTAGTACGCCGGGACTTTCCCCGTACGAGCAGTACTTC. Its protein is CASSTPGLSPYEQYF.

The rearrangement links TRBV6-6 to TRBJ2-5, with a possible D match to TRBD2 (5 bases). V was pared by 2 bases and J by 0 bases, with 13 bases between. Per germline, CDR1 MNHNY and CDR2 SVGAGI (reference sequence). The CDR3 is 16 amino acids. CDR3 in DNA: TGTGCCAGCAGTTACGCCGAGGGCCAGTACCAAGAGACCCAGTACTTC. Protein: CASSYAEGQYQETQYF.

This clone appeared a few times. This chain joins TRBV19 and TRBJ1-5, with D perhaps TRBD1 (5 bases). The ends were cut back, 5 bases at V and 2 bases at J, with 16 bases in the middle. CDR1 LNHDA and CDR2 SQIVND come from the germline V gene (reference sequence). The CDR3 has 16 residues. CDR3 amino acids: CASSLGEGGGNQPQHF. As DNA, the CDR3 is TGTGCCAGTAGTCTGGGGGAGGGTGGTGGCAATCAGCCCCAGCATTTT.

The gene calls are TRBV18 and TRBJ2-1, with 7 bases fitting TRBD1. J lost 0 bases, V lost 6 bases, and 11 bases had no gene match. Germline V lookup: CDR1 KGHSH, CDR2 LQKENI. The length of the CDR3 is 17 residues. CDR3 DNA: TGTGCCAGCTCCTGGGTATACCGGGACAGCTCCTACAATGAGCAGTTCTTC. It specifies CASSWVYRDSSYNEQFF.

The CDR3 coding sequence is TGCAGCGTTGAAGCGGGAACCGCCGGGGAGACCCAGTACTTC. This codes for CSVEAGTAGETQYF. The rearrangement links TRBV29-1 to TRBJ2-5; D perhaps matches TRBD2 (5 bases). Germline CDR1 reads SQVTM; CDR2 reads ANQGSEA. This CDR3 comprises 14 residues. Trimming shortened V by 1 base and J by 5 bases, and 14 bases separated the two germline ends. Together with reference TRBV29-1 and TRBJ2-5, the CDR3 gives the full variable domain: SAVISQKPSRDICQRGTSLTIQCQVDSQVTMMFWYRQQPGQSLTLIATANQGSEATYESGFVIDKFPISRPNLTFSTLTVSNMSPEDSSIYLCSVEAGTAGETQYFGPGTRLLVL.

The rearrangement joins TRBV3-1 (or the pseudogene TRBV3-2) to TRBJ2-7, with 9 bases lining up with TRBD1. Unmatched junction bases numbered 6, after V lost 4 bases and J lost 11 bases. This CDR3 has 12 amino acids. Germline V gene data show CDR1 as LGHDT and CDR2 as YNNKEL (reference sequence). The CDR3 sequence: CASSLRTGEKYF. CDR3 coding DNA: TGTGCCAGCAGCCTGAGGACAGGGGAAAAGTACTTC.

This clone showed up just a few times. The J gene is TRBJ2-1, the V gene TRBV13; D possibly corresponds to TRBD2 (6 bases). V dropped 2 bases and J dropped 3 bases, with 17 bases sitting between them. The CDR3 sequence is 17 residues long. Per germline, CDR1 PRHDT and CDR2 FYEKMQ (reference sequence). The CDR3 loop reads CASSLNVVGGVYNEQFF. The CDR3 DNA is TGTGCCAGCAGCTTAAATGTGGTCGGCGGGGTCTACAATGAGCAGTTCTTC.

CDR3 nucleotides: TGTGCCAGCTCACCCCCTCGACCAGCACAGCACGGGGACACTGAAGCTTTCTTT. Encoded protein: CASSPPRPAQHGDTEAFF. The genes are TRBV18 and TRBJ1-1, with D uncertain. CDR1 and CDR2 from the germline V gene are KGHSH and LQKENI. This CDR3 contains 18 residues. V lost 3 bases and J 3 bases, leaving 23 bases between the germline ends.

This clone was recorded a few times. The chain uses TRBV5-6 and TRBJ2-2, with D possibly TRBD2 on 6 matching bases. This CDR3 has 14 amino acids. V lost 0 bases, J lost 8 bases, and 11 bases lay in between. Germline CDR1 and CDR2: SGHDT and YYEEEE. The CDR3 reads CASSLGLVGGELFF. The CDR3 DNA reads TGTGCCAGCAGCTTGGGACTAGTCGGTGGGGAGCTGTTTTTT. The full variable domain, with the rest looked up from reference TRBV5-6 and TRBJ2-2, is DAGVTQSPTHLIKTRGQQVTLRCSPKSGHDTVSWYQQALGQGPQFIFQYYEEEERQRGNFPDRFSGHQFPNYSSELNVNALLLGDSALYLCASSLGLVGGELFFGEGSRLTVL.

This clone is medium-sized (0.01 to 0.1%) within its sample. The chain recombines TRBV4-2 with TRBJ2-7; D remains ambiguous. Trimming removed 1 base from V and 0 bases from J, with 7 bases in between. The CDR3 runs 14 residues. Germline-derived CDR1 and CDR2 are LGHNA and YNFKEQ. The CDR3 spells CASSQGSNSYEQYF. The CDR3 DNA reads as TGTGCCAGCAGCCAAGGTAGCAACTCCTACGAGCAGTACTTC.

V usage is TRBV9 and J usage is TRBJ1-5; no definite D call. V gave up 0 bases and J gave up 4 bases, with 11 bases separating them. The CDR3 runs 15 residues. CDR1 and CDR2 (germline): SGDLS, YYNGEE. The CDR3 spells CASSVGIQHNQPQHF. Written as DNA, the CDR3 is TGTGCCAGCAGCGTAGGTATACAGCATAATCAGCCCCAGCATTTT.